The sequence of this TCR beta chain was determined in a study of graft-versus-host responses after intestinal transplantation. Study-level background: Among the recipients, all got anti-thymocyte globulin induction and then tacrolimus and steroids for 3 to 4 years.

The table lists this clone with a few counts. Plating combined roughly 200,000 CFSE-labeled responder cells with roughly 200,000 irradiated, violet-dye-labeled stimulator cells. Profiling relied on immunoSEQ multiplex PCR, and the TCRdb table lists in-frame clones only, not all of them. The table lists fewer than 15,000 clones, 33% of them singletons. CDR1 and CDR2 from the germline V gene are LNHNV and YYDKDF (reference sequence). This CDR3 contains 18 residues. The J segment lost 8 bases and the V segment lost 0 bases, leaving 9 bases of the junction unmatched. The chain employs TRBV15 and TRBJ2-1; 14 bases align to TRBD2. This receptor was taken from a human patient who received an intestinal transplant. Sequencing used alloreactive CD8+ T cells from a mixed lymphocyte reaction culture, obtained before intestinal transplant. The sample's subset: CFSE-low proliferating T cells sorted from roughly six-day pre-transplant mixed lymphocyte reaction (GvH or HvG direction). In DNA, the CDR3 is TGTGCCACCAGCAGAGATAGACTAGCGGGGGGGCTTCTCTATGAGCAGTTCTTC. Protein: CATSRDRLAGGLLYEQFF.